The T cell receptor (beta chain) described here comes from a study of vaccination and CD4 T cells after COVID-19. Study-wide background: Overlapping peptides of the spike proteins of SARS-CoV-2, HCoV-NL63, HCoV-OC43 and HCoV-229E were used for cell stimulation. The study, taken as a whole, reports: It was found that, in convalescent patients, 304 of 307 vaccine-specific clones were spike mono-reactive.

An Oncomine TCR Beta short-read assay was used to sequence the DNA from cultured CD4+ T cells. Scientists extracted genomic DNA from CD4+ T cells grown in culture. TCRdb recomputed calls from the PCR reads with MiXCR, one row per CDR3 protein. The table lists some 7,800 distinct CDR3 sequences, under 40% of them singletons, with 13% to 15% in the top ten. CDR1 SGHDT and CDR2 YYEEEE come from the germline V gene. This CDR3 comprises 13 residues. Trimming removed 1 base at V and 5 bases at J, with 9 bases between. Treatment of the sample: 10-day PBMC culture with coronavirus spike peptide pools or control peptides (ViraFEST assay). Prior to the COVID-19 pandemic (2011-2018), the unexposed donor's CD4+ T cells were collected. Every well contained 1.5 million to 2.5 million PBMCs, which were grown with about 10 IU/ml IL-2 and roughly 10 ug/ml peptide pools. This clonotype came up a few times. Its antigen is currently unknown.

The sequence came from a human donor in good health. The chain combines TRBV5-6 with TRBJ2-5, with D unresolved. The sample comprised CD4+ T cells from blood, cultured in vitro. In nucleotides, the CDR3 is TGTGCCAGCAGCTTGAGACTGATGGAGACCCAGTACTTC. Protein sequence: CASSLRLMETQYF. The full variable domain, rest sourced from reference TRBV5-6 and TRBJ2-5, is DAGVTQSPTHLIKTRGQQVTLRCSPKSGHDTVSWYQQALGQGPQFIFQYYEEEERQRGNFPDRFSGHQFPNYSSELNVNALLLGDSALYLCASSLRLMETQYFGPGTRLLVL.